A single TCR beta chain is shown here with its context. The entry originates in a study of shared clonotypes between healthy human individuals. Cells designated naive CD8 were CD45RO-negative and were positively selected for CCR7, with terminally differentiated effector memory CD45RA+ cells excluded. Sequencing used immunoSEQ multiplex PCR; TCRdb keeps in-frame clones, though not all of them. This table has around 2,000,000 clones, about 92% appearing once. The sequenced sample was naive CD8+ T cells from PBMCs. This TCR was sampled from a man between 18 and 29 years old in good health. Some clones in this sample may be carry-over from other donors' samples.

The CDR3 DNA sequence: TGTGCCAGCAGTCCCTGGCAGGGGGATTCCTACGAGCAGTACTTC. Translated: CASSPWQGDSYEQYF. This sequence joins TRBV27 and TRBJ2-7, with 7 bases that match TRBD1. This CDR3 is built from 15 residues. Germline V gene lookup returns CDR1 MNHEY and CDR2 SMNVEV (reference sequence). V dropped 5 bases and J dropped 1; count of bases not matched to a gene: 8.